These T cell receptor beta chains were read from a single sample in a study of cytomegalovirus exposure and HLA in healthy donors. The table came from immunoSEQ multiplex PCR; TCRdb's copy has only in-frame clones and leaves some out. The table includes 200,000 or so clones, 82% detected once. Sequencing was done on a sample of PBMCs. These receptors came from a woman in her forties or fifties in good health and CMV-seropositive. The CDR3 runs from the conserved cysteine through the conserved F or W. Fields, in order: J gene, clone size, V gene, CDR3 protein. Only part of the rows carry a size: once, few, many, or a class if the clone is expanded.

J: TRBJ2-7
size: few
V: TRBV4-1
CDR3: CASSQDVEVYEQYF

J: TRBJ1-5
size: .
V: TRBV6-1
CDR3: CASSETDNQPQHF

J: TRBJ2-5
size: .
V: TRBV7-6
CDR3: CASSSLRGVAQTQYF

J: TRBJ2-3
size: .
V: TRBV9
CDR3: CASSVGVQVTDTQYF

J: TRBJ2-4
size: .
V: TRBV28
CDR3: CASTERSLAKNIQYF

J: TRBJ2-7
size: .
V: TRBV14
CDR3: CASSQDGGPYEQYF

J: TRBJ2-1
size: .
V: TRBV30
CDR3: CAWSTSPTGWNEQFF

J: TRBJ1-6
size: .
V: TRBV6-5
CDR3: CASRQQGYNSPLHF

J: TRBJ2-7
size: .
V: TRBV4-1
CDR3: CASSLRTGNYEQYF

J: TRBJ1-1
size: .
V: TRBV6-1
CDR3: CASSETGENTEAFF

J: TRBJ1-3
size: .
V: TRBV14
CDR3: CASSPLTGSGNTIYF

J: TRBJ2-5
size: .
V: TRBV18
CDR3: CASSPRRETQYF

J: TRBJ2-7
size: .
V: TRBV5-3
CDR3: CARGSQMRYEQYF

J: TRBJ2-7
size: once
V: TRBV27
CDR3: CASRRTGTSGSGYEQYF

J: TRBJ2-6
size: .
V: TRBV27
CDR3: CASSWGGSSGANVLTF

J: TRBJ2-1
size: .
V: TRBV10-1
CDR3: CASSKIGGTSGKNEQFF

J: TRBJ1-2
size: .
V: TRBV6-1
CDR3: CASSEASANYGYTF

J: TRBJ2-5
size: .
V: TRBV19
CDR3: CASSPQLAGGPETQYF

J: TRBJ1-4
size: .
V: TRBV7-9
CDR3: CASSPPGQWDEKLFF

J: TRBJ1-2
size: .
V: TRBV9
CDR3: CASSVAEGTYGYTF

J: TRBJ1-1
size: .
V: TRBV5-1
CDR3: CASSLSQINTEAFF

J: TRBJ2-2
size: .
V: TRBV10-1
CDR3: CASSASSGPTGELFF

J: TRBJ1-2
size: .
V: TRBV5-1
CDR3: CASSLVGIGDYGYTF

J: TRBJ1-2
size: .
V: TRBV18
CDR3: CASSPPGDTYGYTF

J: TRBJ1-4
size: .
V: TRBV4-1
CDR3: CASSQPGLGEKLFF

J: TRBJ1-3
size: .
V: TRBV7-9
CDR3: CASSLAGARRAGNTIYF

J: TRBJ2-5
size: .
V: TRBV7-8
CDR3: CASSLGVGGETQYF

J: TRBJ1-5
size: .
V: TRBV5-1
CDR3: CASSPGQGPHQPQHF

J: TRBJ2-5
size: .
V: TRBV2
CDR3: CASRTGGGETQYF

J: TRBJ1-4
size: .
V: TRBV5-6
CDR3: CASSLQGPANEKLFF

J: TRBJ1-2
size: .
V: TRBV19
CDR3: CASSTVQGIYGYTF

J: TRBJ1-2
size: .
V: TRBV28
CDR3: CASRQDRNYGYTF

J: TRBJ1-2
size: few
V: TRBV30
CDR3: CAWSPTVYGYTF

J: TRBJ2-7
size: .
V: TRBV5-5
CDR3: CASSLGHLTGGYEQYF

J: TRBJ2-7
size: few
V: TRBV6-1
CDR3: CASNLGQLPGEQYF

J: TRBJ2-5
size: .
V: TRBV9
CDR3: CASSVGLDRGQETQYF

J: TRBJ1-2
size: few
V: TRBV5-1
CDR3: CASQGAFGGYTF

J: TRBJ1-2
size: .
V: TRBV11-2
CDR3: CASSLGSGEGYGYTF

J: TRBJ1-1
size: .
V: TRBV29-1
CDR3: CSVSGTPGTEAFF

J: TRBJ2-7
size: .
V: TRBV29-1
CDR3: CSVLSPRGAYEQYF

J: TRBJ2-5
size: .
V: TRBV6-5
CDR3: CASSYTDPTGGGAQYF

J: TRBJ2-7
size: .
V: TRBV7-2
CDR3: CASSLGSGGFYEQYF

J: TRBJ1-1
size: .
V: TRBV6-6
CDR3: CASSSLQGGGTEAFF